The 28 T cell receptor beta chains presented below share a single source sample, sequenced in a study of T cell changes during pregnancy in multiple sclerosis. Sequencing was performed with immunoSEQ multiplex PCR; in TCRdb, only in-frame clones are kept and a portion is missing. In the table there are tens of thousands of clones, around 89% of which are singletons. The sequenced sample was CD8+ T cells from peripheral blood mononuclear cells, obtained in the first trimester of pregnancy. These TCRs come from a female donor with multiple sclerosis, enrolled in a pregnancy study.

The chain links TRBV7-9 to TRBJ2-7; D remains ambiguous. The CDR3 is 13 residues long. V lost 1 base and J lost 6, with 10 bases in between. CDR1 is SEHNR, CDR2 FQNEAQ, per germline (reference sequence). DNA of the CDR3: TGTGCCAGCAGCTTAGAGGTTACGGGCGAGCAGTACTTC. It is translated as CASSLEVTGEQYF. Full variable domain (remainder filled in from reference TRBV7-9 and TRBJ2-7): DTGVSQNPRHKITKRGQNVTFRCDPISEHNRLYWYRQTLGQGPEFLTYFQNEAQLEKSRLLSDRFSAERPKGSFSTLEIQRTEQGDSAMYLCASSLEVTGEQYFGPGTRLTVT.

A single count supports this clone. This chain uses TRBV11-3 with TRBJ2-7, with D possibly TRBD2 on 6 matching bases. Germline CDR1 and CDR2: SGHNT and YENEEA. The V gene lost 6 bases and the J gene lost 5 bases, with 11 bases spanning the gap. The CDR3 runs 12 residues. CDR3 region: CASSRGTNEQYF. For the CDR3, the DNA is TGTGCCAGCAGTCGCGGGACCAACGAGCAGTACTTC.

This chain joins TRBV4-2 and TRBJ2-7; a weak D match, TRBD2 (6 bases). Germline loops: CDR1 LGHNA, CDR2 YNFKEQ. Deletions cut 0 bases from V and 5 bases from J, with 17 bases between. This CDR3 is built from 16 residues. CDR3 residues: CASSQEGPGERNEQYF. The CDR3 DNA follows: TGTGCCAGCAGCCAAGAGGGTCCGGGAGAAAGAAACGAGCAGTACTTC.

V usage is TRBV5-1 and J usage is TRBJ2-7; no definite D call. V lost 2 bases and J 1 base, leaving 7 bases between the germline ends. The CDR3 loop spans 13 amino acids. Germline values: CDR1 SGHRS, CDR2 YFSETQ. The CDR3 loop reads CASSLSSSYEQYF. Here the CDR3 DNA reads TGCGCCAGCAGCTTATCTAGTTCCTACGAGCAGTACTTC. The full variable domain, its missing parts supplied by reference TRBV5-1 and TRBJ2-7, is KAGVTQTPRYLIKTRGQQVTLSCSPISGHRSVSWYQQTPGQGLQFLFEYFSETQRNKGNFPGRFSGRQFSNSRSEMNVSTLELGDSALYLCASSLSSSYEQYFGPGTRLTVT.

The chain uses TRBV13 and TRBJ2-1, with 8 positions matching TRBD2. Germline lookup yields CDR1 PRHDT and CDR2 FYEKMQ (reference sequence). The CDR3 is 15 amino acids. The V and J ends lost 8 bases and 6 bases, in that order; junction bases with no gene match: 12. Here the CDR3 reads CASVTQRELVNEQFF. The CDR3 nucleotides are TGTGCCAGCGTAACCCAGCGGGAGTTAGTCAATGAGCAGTTCTTC.

This clone was observed a handful of times. J is TRBJ2-7 and V is TRBV6-1; 8 bases fit TRBD2. Germline V lookup: CDR1 MNHNS, CDR2 SASEGT. The CDR3 has 15 residues. J gave up 2 bases and V 6 bases, and 9 bases lay outside the gene matches. The CDR3 DNA is TGTGCCAGCAGCCCCGGAGTAGCGGGAACCTACGAGCAGTACTTC. It encodes CASSPGVAGTYEQYF.

The CDR3 DNA sequence: TGTGCCTGGAGTGCAGATACAGGGACAGCCCTCAACTATGGCTACACCTTC. It translates to CAWSADTGTALNYGYTF. The chain recombines TRBV30 with TRBJ1-2; 7 bases are a match to TRBD1. The J segment lost 2 bases and the V segment lost 1 base, leaving 13 bases of the junction unmatched. The CDR3 has 17 residues. Germline V gene lookup returns CDR1 GTSNPN and CDR2 SVGIG (reference sequence).

This chain joins TRBV7-9 and TRBJ2-1; TRBD2 aligns across 8 bases. Germline V gene lookup returns CDR1 SEHNR and CDR2 FQNEAQ (reference sequence). J gave up 11 bases and V 6 bases, and 12 bases lay outside the gene matches. The CDR3 sequence is 14 residues long. The CDR3 here is CASSLALAGQKQFF. The DNA of the CDR3 is TGTGCCAGCAGTCTAGCCCTAGCGGGTCAAAAGCAGTTCTTC.

V is TRBV7-6 and J is TRBJ2-7, with TRBD1 matching over 7 bases. The V and J ends lost 1 base and 3 bases, in that order; junction bases with no gene match: 6. Germline V gives CDR1 SGHVS, CDR2 FNYEAQ. CDR3 length: 15 residues. In nucleotides, the CDR3 is TGTGCCAGCAGCTTAGATAGGGGGCCCCTCTACGAGCAGTACTTC. It specifies CASSLDRGPLYEQYF. Full variable domain (remainder filled in from reference TRBV7-6 and TRBJ2-7): GAGVSQSPRYKVTKRGQDVALRCDPISGHVSLYWYRQALGQGPEFLTYFNYEAQQDKSGLPNDRFSAERPEGSISTLTIQRTEQRDSAMYRCASSLDRGPLYEQYFGPGTRLTVT.

This chain joins TRBV10-1 and TRBJ2-5; 9 bases are a match to TRBD1. The V gene's germline CDR1 is WNHNN and CDR2 SYGVQD (reference sequence). V lost 2 bases, J lost 2 bases, and 0 bases stayed unmatched. The CDR3 is made up of 14 amino acids. As DNA, the CDR3 is TGCGCCAGCAGTGAGGACAGGGGGCAAGAGACCCAGTACTTC. It yields the protein CASSEDRGQETQYF.

J is TRBJ2-6 and V is TRBV19, with 8 positions matching TRBD1. This CDR3 contains 18 residues. The germline V gene encodes CDR1 LNHDA and CDR2 SQIVND (reference sequence). J gave up 0 bases and V 9 bases, and 13 bases lay outside the gene matches. The CDR3 reads CASQSRDRLISGANVLTF. The CDR3 nucleotides read TGTGCCAGCCAAAGCCGGGACAGGTTAATCTCTGGGGCCAACGTCCTGACTTTC.

Here the CDR3 reads CASSQGSGRAANEQFF. CDR3 coding DNA: TGCGCCAGCAGCCAGGGTAGCGGGAGGGCCGCCAATGAGCAGTTCTTC. The chain uses TRBV4-1 and TRBJ2-1, with 11 bases identical to TRBD2. The ends lost 3 bases at V and 6 bases at J; junction bases unmatched: 7. The V gene's germline CDR1 is MGHRA and CDR2 YSYEKL. The CDR3 sequence is 16 residues long.

The chain carries TRBV7-9 and TRBJ2-1; possibly TRBD2 for D (6 bases). The V and J ends lost 6 bases and 5 bases respectively, with 14 bases between them. The CDR3 length is 14 residues. Germline values: CDR1 SEHNR, CDR2 FQNEAQ (reference sequence). CDR3 nucleotide sequence: TGTGCCAGCAGGACGCCGGGACTTCACAATGAGCAGTTCTTC. Protein: CASRTPGLHNEQFF. Variable domain in full (rest from reference TRBV7-9 and TRBJ2-1): DTGVSQNPRHKITKRGQNVTFRCDPISEHNRLYWYRQTLGQGPEFLTYFQNEAQLEKSRLLSDRFSAERPKGSFSTLEIQRTEQGDSAMYLCASRTPGLHNEQFFGPGTRLTVL.

The DNA for the CDR3 is TGCGCCAGCAGCCCAACTCCTCTAGCGGGAGGGCCCTCGGATGAGCAGTTCTTC. Encoded protein: CASSPTPLAGGPSDEQFF. V and J are TRBV4-1 and TRBJ2-1, with 12 bases fitting TRBD2. Germline CDR1 and CDR2: MGHRA and YSYEKL. CDR3 size: 18 residues. Trimming removed 4 bases from V and 8 bases from J; junction bases left unmatched: 15.

The chain couples TRBV2 to TRBJ1-2; D gene unclear. Germline V gene data show CDR1 as SNHLY and CDR2 as FYNNEI. The CDR3 loop spans 13 amino acids. V was clipped by 1 base and J by 3 bases, with 6 bases between them. For the CDR3, the DNA is TGTGCCAGCAGTGAAGGATCAGACTATGGCTACACCTTC. Translating gives CASSEGSDYGYTF.

The chain links TRBV7-2 to TRBJ2-1, with 11 bases lining up with TRBD2. Germline lookup yields CDR1 SGHTA and CDR2 FQGNSA. Trimming cost V 6 bases and J 0 bases; bases outside gene matches: 4. The CDR3 consists of 16 residues. The chain's CDR3 is CASRLTSGNSYNEQFF. The DNA for the CDR3 is TGTGCCAGCAGGCTGACTAGCGGGAACTCCTACAATGAGCAGTTCTTC.

The rearrangement joins TRBV10-3 to TRBJ2-3; 7 bases agree with TRBD2. Trimming removed 0 bases from V and 2 bases from J; junction bases left unmatched: 2. Looked up from germline, CDR1 is ENHRY and CDR2 is SYGVKD. This CDR3 has 15 residues. The CDR3 reads CAISESLADTDTQYF. The CDR3 DNA reads as TGTGCCATCAGTGAGTCGCTAGCGGACACAGATACGCAGTATTTT.

CDR3 sequence reads: CASSSQGGREFF. CDR3 sequence (DNA): TGTGCCAGCAGCTCCCAGGGGGGCCGGGAGTTCTTC. This chain joins TRBV7-9 and TRBJ2-1, with D tentatively TRBD1 (7 bases). Trimming cost V 4 bases and J 14 bases, with 15 bases left between them. The CDR3 is 12 amino acids. The germline V gene has CDR1 SEHNR and CDR2 FQNEAQ (reference sequence).

This clone has a handful of counts. J is TRBJ2-1 and V is TRBV7-9; maybe TRBD2 (5 bases). The length of the CDR3 is 16 residues. Per germline, CDR1 SEHNR and CDR2 FQNEAQ (reference sequence). Trimming pared 4 bases from V and 5 bases from J, leaving 18 bases between. The DNA for the CDR3 is TGTGCCAGCAGCTCCCGGACTGGACTTTTGAACAATGAGCAGTTCTTC. The encoded protein is CASSSRTGLLNNEQFF.

The rearrangement links TRBV11-3 to TRBJ1-3; D remains unclear. The V end was cut by 2 bases, the J end by 2 bases, with 7 bases between. From germline, CDR1 is SGHNT and CDR2 YENEEA. The CDR3 totals 14 residues. The DNA for the CDR3 is TGTGCCAGCAGCTTACTACAGACTGGAAACACCATATATTTT. Translating gives CASSLLQTGNTIYF.

This clone was seen once. V usage is TRBV6-6 and J usage is TRBJ1-1; D remains unclear. The germline V gene encodes CDR1 MNHNY and CDR2 SVGAGI (reference sequence). The CDR3 loop spans 16 amino acids. Trimming pared 0 bases from V and 3 bases from J, leaving 14 bases between. The CDR3 loop reads CASSYSAVLRDTEAFF. CDR3 DNA: TGTGCCAGCAGTTACTCGGCGGTCCTTCGGGACACTGAAGCTTTCTTT.

Written as DNA, the CDR3 is TGTGCCAGCAGTGAAATTGGGACTGTCACAGATACGCAGTATTTT. It codes for CASSEIGTVTDTQYF. The chain uses TRBV6-1 and TRBJ2-3; a possible D gene is TRBD2 (6 bases). This CDR3 contains 15 residues. Germline lookup yields CDR1 MNHNS and CDR2 SASEGT. Trimming removed 2 bases from V and 2 bases from J, with 11 bases in between.

The V gene is TRBV19, the J gene TRBJ1-5; 10 nucleotides match TRBD1. Germline lookup yields CDR1 LNHDA and CDR2 SQIVND (reference sequence). The CDR3 covers 15 residues. The V and J ends lost 10 bases and 2 bases, in that order; junction bases with no gene match: 8. DNA of the CDR3: TGTGCCACAAAAACGACAGGGGGCGGCAATCAGCCCCAGCATTTT. Protein: CATKTTGGGNQPQHF.

The V and J genes are TRBV6-1 and TRBJ2-3; a possible D gene is TRBD2 (6 bases). Trimming took off 1 base at V and 0 bases at J, with 11 bases between the two ends. CDR3 length: 16 amino acids. Germline values: CDR1 MNHNS, CDR2 SASEGT. DNA of the CDR3: TGTGCCAGCAGTGAAGTACCAGGGACTAGCACAGATACGCAGTATTTT. It encodes CASSEVPGTSTDTQYF.

The chain uses TRBV19 and TRBJ1-3; D is possibly TRBD1 (5 bases). Germline CDR1 LNHDA, CDR2 SQIVND (reference sequence). Between the trimmed V and J ends, which lost 10 bases and 0 bases, there was a span of 10 bases. CDR3 size: 13 residues. CDR3 nucleotides: TGTGCCATCGAGGACACCTCTGGAAACACCATATATTTT. Residues: CAIEDTSGNTIYF.

This rearrangement joins TRBV5-4 to TRBJ1-1; tentatively, D is TRBD1 (5 bases). Germline CDR1 and CDR2: SGHNT and YYREEE (reference sequence). This CDR3 contains 13 residues. Trimming cost V 2 bases and J 8 bases, with 13 bases left between them. This chain's CDR3 is CASSFIHRNEAFF. The CDR3 DNA follows: TGTGCCAGCAGCTTTATTCACAGGAACGAAGCTTTCTTT.

This chain connects TRBV6-4 to TRBJ2-6, with a possible D match to TRBD1 (6 bases). The CDR3 contains 15 residues. Germline V CDR1 and CDR2: MRHNA, SNTAGT. The V end was cut by 3 bases, the J end by 4 bases, with 10 bases between. The CDR3 sequence is CASSESGDGANVLTF. CDR3 bases: TGTGCCAGCAGTGAATCAGGGGACGGGGCCAACGTCCTGACTTTC.

This chain connects TRBV28 to TRBJ2-3; 12 nucleotides align to TRBD2. Germline CDR1 reads MDHEN; CDR2 reads SYDVKM. The CDR3 spans 14 residues. With V trimmed by 6 bases and J by 9 bases, 7 bases remained unmatched. The CDR3 DNA sequence: TGTGCCAGCAGCCCAGGACTAGCGGGAACGACGCAGTATTTT. Its translation is CASSPGLAGTTQYF.